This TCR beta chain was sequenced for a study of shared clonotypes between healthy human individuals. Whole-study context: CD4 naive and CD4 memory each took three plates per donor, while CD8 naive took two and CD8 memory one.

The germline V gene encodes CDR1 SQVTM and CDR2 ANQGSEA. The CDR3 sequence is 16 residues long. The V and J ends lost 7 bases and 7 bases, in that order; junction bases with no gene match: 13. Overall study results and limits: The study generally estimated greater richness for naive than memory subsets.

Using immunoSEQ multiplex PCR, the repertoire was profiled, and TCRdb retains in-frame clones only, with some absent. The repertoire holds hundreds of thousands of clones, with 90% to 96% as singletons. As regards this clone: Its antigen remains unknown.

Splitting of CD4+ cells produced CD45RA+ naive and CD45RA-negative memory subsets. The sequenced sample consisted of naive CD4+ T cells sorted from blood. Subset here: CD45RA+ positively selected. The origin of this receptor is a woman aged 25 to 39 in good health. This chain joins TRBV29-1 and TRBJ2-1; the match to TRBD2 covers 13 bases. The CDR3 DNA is TGCAGCGCCGACGGACTAGCGGGAGAACGAGGTAATGAGCAGTTCTTC. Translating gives CSADGLAGERGNEQFF.